These 29 T cell receptor beta chains were sequenced from one sample in a study of shared clonotypes between healthy human individuals. Here immunoSEQ multiplex PCR was the method, and the copy in TCRdb shows in-frame clones only, minus some. The table includes about 1 million clones, approximately 68% detected once. Sequencing input: memory CD4+ T cells sorted from blood. Described subset: CD45RA-negative fraction. These receptors came from a man aged 18 to 29 in good health.

This clone has a handful of counts. The V call is TRBV29-1, the J call TRBJ1-5; D gene uncertain. The CDR3 is 13 amino acids. The germline CDR1 and CDR2 sequences are SQVTM and ANQGSEA. Trimming took off 2 bases at V and 3 bases at J, with 8 bases between the two ends. The CDR3 loop is CSVELSPNQPQHF. CDR3 sequence (DNA): TGCAGCGTTGAACTAAGCCCCAATCAGCCCCAGCATTTT.

The gene calls are TRBV10-3 and TRBJ2-1; the D gene is possibly TRBD1 (5 bases). The CDR3 sequence is 12 residues long. CDR1 is ENHRY and CDR2 is SYGVKD in the germline V gene. Trimming shortened V by 4 bases and J by 5 bases, and 6 bases separated the two germline ends. CDR3 residues: CAISVGDNEQFF. CDR3 DNA: TGTGCCATCAGTGTAGGGGACAATGAGCAGTTCTTC.

This sequence joins TRBV14 and TRBJ1-4; maybe TRBD1 (6 bases). CDR1 and CDR2 (germline): SGHDN, FVKESK. Trimming stripped 3 bases from V and 2 bases from J, with 10 bases between. The CDR3 extends over 15 amino acids. The CDR3 nucleotides read TGTGCCAGCAGCCAGCAGGGGCCGACTAATGAAAAACTGTTTTTT. This codes for CASSQQGPTNEKLFF.

The rearrangement links TRBV18 to TRBJ2-1, with 7 bases lining up with TRBD2. The CDR3 extends over 14 amino acids. Trimming removed 8 bases from V and 8 bases from J; junction bases left unmatched: 12. CDR1 is KGHSH, CDR2 LQKENI, per germline. The CDR3, as DNA: TGTGCCAGCGCATGGAATGAGCGGGACCATGAGCAGTTCTTC. This translates into CASAWNERDHEQFF.

V gene TRBV5-4 combines with J gene TRBJ2-1, with D possibly being TRBD1 (6 bases). V was trimmed by 0 bases and J by 9 bases, leaving 22 bases between them. Looked up from germline, CDR1 is SGHNT and CDR2 is YYREEE (reference sequence). This CDR3 has 17 amino acids. CDR3 nucleotides: TGTGCCAGCAGCTTGGGGCAGGGGTTTATCCGAGAGGGTGAGCAGTTCTTC. Translation gives CASSLGQGFIREGEQFF.

The rearrangement joins TRBV19 to TRBJ2-5; tentative D call: TRBD1 (6 bases). CDR1 is LNHDA, CDR2 SQIVND, per germline (reference sequence). The CDR3 contains 15 residues. Deletions cut 1 base from V and 5 bases from J, with 14 bases between. The CDR3 spells CASSIVGAGAETQYF. The CDR3 coding sequence is TGTGCCAGTAGTATAGTTGGGGCAGGGGCGGAGACCCAGTACTTC.

This chain links TRBV5-1 with TRBJ2-2; D possibly corresponds to TRBD2 (6 bases). V lost 0 bases to trimming and J lost 5 bases, with 11 bases between them. The CDR3 extends over 15 amino acids. In germline, CDR1 is SGHRS, CDR2 YFSETQ. The CDR3 nucleotides are TGCGCCAGCAGCTTGGCGACGGGAGAAACCGGGGAGCTGTTTTTT. This codes for CASSLATGETGELFF.

In its sample, this clone was seen a few times. The J gene is TRBJ1-1, the V gene TRBV20-1; D remains ambiguous. V gave up 6 bases and J gave up 3 bases, with 8 bases separating them. This CDR3 has 11 residues. Germline CDR1 DFQATT, CDR2 SNEGSKA (reference sequence). The CDR3 nucleotides are TGCAGTGCCCCCCTTGACACTGAAGCTTTCTTT. Translated, it gives CSAPLDTEAFF.

The rearrangement uses TRBV19 and TRBJ1-3; D is unclear. The CDR3 is 13 amino acids. The ends were cut back, 7 bases at V and 0 bases at J, with 7 bases in the middle. From germline, CDR1 is LNHDA and CDR2 SQIVND (reference sequence). The CDR3 here is CASKELSGNTIYF. CDR3 nucleotides: TGTGCCAGTAAGGAGCTCTCTGGAAACACCATATATTTT.

V gene TRBV7-9 combines with J gene TRBJ2-7, with TRBD1 matching 9 bases. The CDR3 runs to 13 residues. V shed 5 bases and J 5 bases; nucleotides not matched to a gene: 4. Germline-derived CDR1 and CDR2 are SEHNR and FQNEAQ (reference sequence). As DNA, the CDR3 is TGTGCCAGCAGCCCGGGACAGGGCCACGAGCAGTACTTC. This encodes CASSPGQGHEQYF.

The J gene is TRBJ1-1, the V gene TRBV4-1, with D possibly matching TRBD1 (6 bases). The germline gives CDR1 MGHRA, CDR2 YSYEKL. This CDR3 spans 14 amino acids. Trimming left V 4 bases short and J 0 bases short, with 9 bases between. CDR3 in amino acids: CASSPDSLNTEAFF. The CDR3 nucleotides read TGCGCCAGCAGCCCGGACAGCTTGAACACTGAAGCTTTCTTT.

J is TRBJ2-2 and V is TRBV18; 9 bases match TRBD1. With 1 base clipped from V and 7 bases from J, the junction kept 4 bases outside the gene matches. Germline CDR1 is KGHSH and CDR2 is LQKENI. This CDR3 region has 15 residues. This chain's CDR3 is CASSPRTGVGGELFF. The CDR3 coding sequence is TGTGCCAGCTCACCACGGACAGGGGTCGGCGGGGAGCTGTTTTTT.

The V call is TRBV9, the J call TRBJ2-3; TRBD2 agrees at 7 bases. The CDR3 consists of 15 residues. V was clipped by 1 base and J by 6 bases; unmatched bases: 8. Germline assignment: CDR1 SGDLS and CDR2 YYNGEE. The CDR3, as DNA: TGTGCCAGCAGCGTAAGGCCGGGGGGAGTCGATACGCAGTATTTT. This codes for CASSVRPGGVDTQYF.

This rearrangement joins TRBV5-4 to TRBJ2-7; 9 bases agree with TRBD1. The CDR3 contains 13 residues. Germline trimming cut 4 bases from V and 5 bases from J; bases unmatched to any gene: 4. Germline V gene lookup returns CDR1 SGHNT and CDR2 YYREEE (reference sequence). The CDR3 loop reads CASSGDRVHEQYF. The CDR3 DNA follows: TGTGCCAGCAGCGGGGACAGGGTGCACGAGCAGTACTTC.

J is TRBJ2-2 and V is TRBV30; tentatively, D is TRBD1 or TRBD2 (5 bases each). V was clipped by 5 bases and J by 0 bases, with 13 bases between them. The CDR3 has 15 residues. Looked up from germline, CDR1 is GTSNPN and CDR2 is SVGIG (reference sequence). The chain's CDR3 is CAWDSGTANTGELFF. As DNA, the CDR3 is TGTGCCTGGGACTCCGGGACGGCGAACACCGGGGAGCTGTTTTTT. The complete variable domain, with remaining parts taken from reference TRBV30 and TRBJ2-2, reads SQTIHQWPATLVQPVGSPLSLECTVEGTSNPNLYWYRQAAGRGLQLLFYSVGIGQISSEVPQNLSASRPQDRQFILSSKKLLLSDSGFYLCAWDSGTANTGELFFGEGSRLTVL.

Concerning this clone: This sample also contains other DNA sequences that code for the same CDR3. The chain has TRBV2 and TRBJ2-7; D perhaps matches TRBD2 (5 bases). CDR1 is SNHLY, CDR2 FYNNEI, per germline. The V end was cut by 3 bases, the J end by 3 bases, with 9 bases between. The CDR3 totals 13 residues. The chain's CDR3 is CASSENGLYEQYF. CDR3 nucleotides: TGTGCCAGCAGTGAGAACGGACTCTACGAGCAGTACTTC.

This clone showed up many times. V is TRBV25-1 and J is TRBJ1-2, with D possibly matching TRBD1 (6 bases). Trimming left V 5 bases short and J 2 bases short, with 12 bases between. The germline CDR1 and CDR2 sequences are MGHDK and SYGVNS. The CDR3 covers 14 residues. CDR3 sequence (DNA): TGTGCCAGCAGTTATGGGGGGGCGAACTATGGCTACACCTTC. It yields the protein CASSYGGANYGYTF.

The chain links TRBV2 to TRBJ2-1; no clear D. CDR3 length: 12 residues. V lost 6 bases, J lost 9 bases, and 12 bases lay in between. Germline lookup yields CDR1 SNHLY and CDR2 FYNNEI. As DNA, the CDR3 is TGTGCCAGCAGAGCAAATTTTGGTGAGCAGTTCTTC. Translation: CASRANFGEQFF. Filled out from reference TRBV2 and TRBJ2-1, the complete variable domain reads EPEVTQTPSHQVTQMGQEVILRCVPISNHLYFYWYRQILGQKVEFLVSFYNNEISEKSEIFDDQFSVERPDGSNFTLKIRSTKLEDSAMYFCASRANFGEQFFGPGTRLTVL.

In its sample, this clone was seen once. The sample contains more than one DNA sequence encoding this CDR3. The chain links TRBV28 to TRBJ2-7, with D unresolved. This CDR3 spans 15 amino acids. Trimming took off 2 bases at V and 4 bases at J, with 15 bases between the two ends. Germline V lookup: CDR1 MDHEN, CDR2 SYDVKM. The CDR3 nucleotides read TGTGCCAGCAGTTTAGGGCAGCCAGCAGGATACGAGCAGTACTTC. Protein: CASSLGQPAGYEQYF. Drawing the rest from reference TRBV28 and TRBJ2-7, the complete variable domain is DVKVTQSSRYLVKRTGEKVFLECVQDMDHENMFWYRQDPGLGLRLIYFSYDVKMKEKGDIPEGYSVSREKKERFSLILESASTNQTSMYLCASSLGQPAGYEQYFGPGTRLTVT.

As to this clone: Different DNA sequences within this sample yield the same CDR3. This rearrangement joins TRBV19 to TRBJ2-6; 9 positions match TRBD1. The CDR3 is 17 amino acids. Looked up from germline, CDR1 is LNHDA and CDR2 is SQIVND (reference sequence). Losses at the gene ends were 5 bases for V and 0 bases for J; bases not matched to a gene: 5. For the CDR3, the DNA is TGTGCCAGTAGTCCGGGACAGGGTAACTCTGGGGCCAACGTCCTGACTTTC. This sequence encodes CASSPGQGNSGANVLTF.

This clone was counted only a few times. The CDR3 DNA reads as TGCGCCAGCAGCCACCCATCAGGGGGGCGGGATACTGAAGCTTTCTTT. Translated, it gives CASSHPSGGRDTEAFF. This rearrangement joins TRBV5-1 to TRBJ1-1, with 7 positions matching TRBD1. Germline-derived CDR1 and CDR2 are SGHRS and YFSETQ. The CDR3 covers 16 residues. After removal of 4 bases from V and 5 bases from J, the junction contained 14 bases not matched to a gene.

This chain joins TRBV25-1 and TRBJ2-1; no firm D call. Germline loops: CDR1 MGHDK, CDR2 SYGVNS. V was trimmed by 4 bases and J by 6 bases, leaving 13 bases between them. This CDR3 has 14 residues. For the CDR3, the DNA is TGTGCCAGCAGTGGTATTTCTCCTACCAATGAGCAGTTCTTC. Translated, it gives CASSGISPTNEQFF. Complete variable domain (other parts from reference TRBV25-1 and TRBJ2-1): EADIYQTPRYLVIGTGKKITLECSQTMGHDKMYWYQQDPGMELHLIHYSYGVNSTEKGDLSSESTVSRIRTEHFPLTLESARPSHTSQYLCASSGISPTNEQFFGPGTRLTVL.

The V and J genes are TRBV11-2 and TRBJ1-1; D uncertain. This CDR3 is 14 amino acids long. V was pared by 4 bases and J by 4 bases, with 13 bases between. Germline loops: CDR1 SGHAT, CDR2 FQNNGV. CDR3 sequence reads: CASSSQAGGTEAFF. CDR3 DNA: TGTGCCAGCAGCTCCCAGGCGGGTGGCACTGAAGCTTTCTTT.

The rearrangement uses TRBV7-4 and TRBJ2-7; D ambiguous. V lost 5 bases, J lost 2 bases, and 19 bases lay in between. The CDR3 length is 16 residues. Germline values: CDR1 SGHVT, CDR2 SQSDAQ. CDR3 amino acids: CASSGSESIQTYEQYF. The CDR3, as DNA: TGTGCCAGCAGCGGTTCGGAGTCTATCCAAACCTACGAGCAGTACTTC.

V gene TRBV6-1 combines with J gene TRBJ2-7; 12 nucleotides agree with TRBD1. In germline, CDR1 is MNHNS, CDR2 SASEGT. The junction had 10 bases not matched to a gene; V was cut back by 7 bases and J by 6 bases. The CDR3 runs 15 residues. The DNA of the CDR3 is TGTGCCAGCACTGCCGGGACAGGGGGCGCGGGCGAGCAGTACTTC. Amino acids: CASTAGTGGAGEQYF.

As for this clone: Other DNA sequences in the sample encode the same CDR3. This sequence joins TRBV6-1 and TRBJ1-1; D ambiguous. Germline V CDR1 and CDR2: MNHNS, SASEGT. Trimming cost V 6 bases and J 0 bases, with 8 bases left between them. The CDR3 consists of 13 residues. The DNA of the CDR3 is TGTGCCAGCAGAGGCAACTTGAACACTGAAGCTTTCTTT. This translates into CASRGNLNTEAFF.

The chain employs TRBV7-2 and TRBJ2-5, with 9 bases matching TRBD2. The DNA end favors TRBJ2-7, so the J call may be wrong. The CDR3 extends over 14 amino acids. CDR1 and CDR2 (germline): SGHTA, FQGNSA. The CDR3 nucleotides are TGTGCCAGCTCCCTTAGCGGGGGCTCCTACGAGCAGTACTTC. Its translation: CASSLSGGSYEQYF.

This clone was seen only a few times. This chain connects TRBV7-2 to TRBJ1-1; no clear D. Looked up from germline, CDR1 is SGHTA and CDR2 is FQGNSA. Trimming pared 5 bases from V and 0 bases from J, leaving 13 bases between. The CDR3 loop spans 15 amino acids. CDR3 protein: CASSPSREVNTEAFF. The CDR3 coding sequence is TGTGCCAGCAGCCCCTCTCGGGAGGTGAACACTGAAGCTTTCTTT.

The chain has TRBV7-8 and TRBJ2-5; 11 nucleotides line up with TRBD1. CDR1 and CDR2 from the germline V gene are SGHVS and FQNEAQ. Trimming cost V 5 bases and J 5 bases; bases outside gene matches: 7. The CDR3 runs 15 residues. CDR3 loop: CASSPRDRGWETQYF. As DNA, the CDR3 is TGTGCCAGCAGCCCGCGGGACAGGGGGTGGGAGACCCAGTACTTC. The whole variable domain, filled in from reference TRBV7-8 and TRBJ2-5, reads GAGVSQSPRYKVAKRGQDVALRCDPISGHVSLFWYQQALGQGPEFLTYFQNEAQLDKSGLPSDRFFAERPEGSVSTLKIQRTQQEDSAVYLCASSPRDRGWETQYFGPGTRLLVL.